This T cell receptor beta chain was profiled in a study of response to subunit inactivated influenza vaccine. One entry per CDR3 protein results from TCRdb running MiXCR on the RT-PCR reads. The data contain hundreds of thousands of distinct CDR3 sequences, less than 20% of them singletons. Overall study findings and caveats: The authors suggested that few new T cells are recruited per seasonal influenza vaccination.

This clonotype has a count of ten or more. Its target is not known. Germline values: CDR1 SQVTM, CDR2 ANQGSEA. Trimming took off 6 bases at V and 7 bases at J, with 18 bases between the two ends. This CDR3 contains 13 residues. The clonotype originates from a man aged 50 to 59 who received an inactivated influenza vaccine. This material consisted of PBMCs from blood, taken 5 to 6 days after vaccination. The chain has TRBV29-1 and TRBJ2-5, with D perhaps assigned TRBD1 or TRBD2 (6 bases each). The CDR3 loop is CSVRRGDRGTQYF. CDR3 bases: TGCAGCGTCCGAAGGGGGGACCGAGGGACCCAGTACTTC. The full variable domain, its missing parts supplied by reference TRBV29-1 and TRBJ2-5, is SAVISQKPSRDICQRGTSLTIQCQVDSQVTMMFWYRQQPGQSLTLIATANQGSEATYESGFVIDKFPISRPNLTFSTLTVSNMSPEDSSIYLCSVRRGDRGTQYFGPGTRLLVL.